This TCR beta chain was captured in a study of CD8+CD57+ T cells in acquired aplastic anemia. In patients chosen for sequencing, flow cytometry had shown CD8+CD57+ cell expansion. Every patient had severe acquired aplastic anemia. This clonotype was picked up many times. The antigen remains undetermined. General study results and limits: Researchers reported that CD8+ Simpson's diversity was not significantly different in patients versus controls. It was found that almost 30 CD8+ CDR3 sequences were shared between patients and controls.

The CDR3 contains 13 residues. CDR1 and CDR2 (germline): SGDLS, YYNGEE. Trimming shortened V by 1 base and J by 4 bases, and 8 bases separated the two germline ends. Genomic DNA, the template, was used for profiling of the TCR beta VDJ and CDR3. TCRdb re-analysed the reads in MiXCR, keeping a single row per CDR3 protein. This table has around 200,000 distinct CDR3 sequences, 65% appearing once. V gene TRBV9 combines with J gene TRBJ1-1, with D unclear. The clonotype originates from a human donor with aplastic anemia. Input material: sorted CD4+, CD8+, or CD8+CD57+ T cells (not recorded which) from PBMCs. The CDR3 region has the DNA TGTGCCAGCAGCGTAAGTGGCGGCACTGAAGCTTTCTTT. This sequence encodes CASSVSGGTEAFF.